This T cell receptor (beta chain) was identified during a study of blood T cell repertoires in COVID-19. Authors' data handling: Amplification with reference gene primers provided the estimates of nucleated cell counts. Using immunoSEQ multiplex PCR, the repertoire was profiled, and TCRdb retains in-frame clones only, with some absent. V and J calls and clone size are copied from that table; D and trimming were computed from the DNA. Of about 190,000 clones listed, 80% to 90% are singletons. This CDR3 has 13 residues. The ends were cut back, 2 bases at V and 5 bases at J, with 9 bases in the middle. Germline-derived CDR1 and CDR2 are MNHEY and SVGEGT.

Input material: peripheral blood. The chain is built from TRBV6-2 or TRBV6-3 and TRBJ2-5; D is ambiguous. The receptor was isolated from a man aged 50-59 years with active or convalescent COVID-19. This CDR3 reads CASSYIQAETQYF. The CDR3 bases are TGTGCCAGCAGTTACATCCAGGCGGAGACCCAGTACTTC.